This T cell receptor (beta chain) emerged from a study of T cells in Graves' hyperthyroidism and ophthalmopathy. Study in general: Peripheral blood was taken when the disease was first diagnosed, before any treatment began.

V was shortened by 0 bases and J by 6 bases, with 9 bases between the two germline ends. Germline V CDR1 and CDR2: MNHEY, SMNVEV (reference sequence). The CDR3 is 14 amino acids. Patients having uncontrolled infection, another autoimmune disease, pregnancy or lactation were not included. RNA transcripts gave rise to amplified TCR beta CDR3 regions. Initially, a first-round RT-PCR of the TCR CDR3 employed the HTBI primer set. A single record per CDR3 protein comes from TCRdb applying MiXCR to the multiplex PCR reads. The data contain about 400,000 distinct CDR3 sequences, more than 15% of them singletons.

What was sequenced was blood. The chain employs TRBV27 and TRBJ1-5, with D possibly TRBD1 on 5 matching bases. This clonotype originated in a woman between 18 and 29 years old with Graves' hyperthyroidism. The CDR3 DNA reads TGTGCCAGCAGTTTATCAGGGGTCGGTCAGCCCCAGCATTTT. This encodes CASSLSGVGQPQHF.